The 9 T cell receptor beta chains reported below all come from one sample, sequenced in a study of Ad26.COV2.S vaccination and SARS-CoV-2 variants. Sequenced by immunoSEQ multiplex PCR; TCRdb stores in-frame clones only, minus some. The profile shows hundreds of thousands of clones, around 87% of them singletons. The treatment was: roughly 20 received Ad26.COV2.S at low or high dose, single or two shots; 5 received placebo; per-sample allocation not given. Day 63 after the first vaccine or placebo injection was the time point for sampling. Sample: peripheral blood, taken in a trial of Ad26.COV2.S vaccine versus placebo. These receptors were obtained from a person aged 18-60 years who received the Ad26.COV2.S COVID-19 vaccine or a placebo.

The chain's CDR3 is CASRAGTLSTDTQYF. DNA for the CDR3: TGTGCCAGCAGAGCCGGGACACTGAGCACAGATACGCAGTATTTT. The chain combines TRBV27 with TRBJ2-3, with D tentatively TRBD1 (6 bases). The CDR3 runs to 15 residues. Trimming stripped 6 bases from V and 0 bases from J, with 13 bases between. CDR1 is MNHEY and CDR2 is SMNVEV in the germline V gene (reference sequence).

The chain is built from TRBV11-1 and TRBJ1-1, with unresolved D. This CDR3 contains 14 residues. Deletions cut 5 bases from V and 6 bases from J, with 16 bases between. Germline V CDR1 and CDR2: SGHAT, FQDESV (reference sequence). CDR3 residues: CASSHPRNGPEAFF. CDR3 nucleotides: TGTGCCAGCAGCCATCCCAGAAATGGTCCTGAAGCTTTCTTT.

The chain couples TRBV6-5 to TRBJ2-7, with D perhaps being TRBD1 or TRBD2 (5 bases each). CDR1 is MNHEY, CDR2 SVGAGI, per germline. The CDR3 loop spans 12 amino acids. Trimming cost V 7 bases and J 6 bases, with 13 bases left between them. In nucleotides, the CDR3 is TGTGCCAGCACCGGGACGGGAAGCGAGCAGTACTTC. This encodes CASTGTGSEQYF.

J is TRBJ1-6 and V is TRBV5-8; D unresolved. The germline gives CDR1 SGHTS, CDR2 YDEGEE. The CDR3 extends over 14 amino acids. The ends were cut back, 3 bases at V and 6 bases at J, with 10 bases in the middle. The chain's CDR3 is CASSYGRINSPLHF. The CDR3 DNA follows: TGTGCCAGCAGCTACGGACGCATTAATTCACCCCTCCACTTT.

The chain has TRBV5-1 and TRBJ2-2, with D perhaps TRBD2 (5 bases). V lost 0 bases to trimming and J lost 5 bases, with 11 bases between them. CDR3 length: 15 amino acids. CDR1 is SGHRS, CDR2 YFSETQ, per germline. The CDR3: CASSLAGIETGELFF. CDR3 nucleotide sequence: TGCGCCAGCAGCTTGGCGGGAATCGAGACCGGGGAGCTGTTTTTT.

This chain connects TRBV5-1 to TRBJ2-1; TRBD2 agrees at 7 bases. This CDR3 comprises 14 residues. After removal of 3 bases from V and 0 bases from J, the junction contained 0 bases not matched to a gene. Germline V lookup: CDR1 SGHRS, CDR2 YFSETQ. CDR3 protein: CASSWDYSYNEQFF. The DNA for the CDR3 is TGCGCCAGCAGCTGGGACTACTCCTACAATGAGCAGTTCTTC.

The V and J genes are TRBV4-1 and TRBJ2-4, with D hard to call. The CDR3 length is 15 residues. V was cut by 0 bases and J by 0 bases, with 6 bases left in between. The germline V gene encodes CDR1 MGHRA and CDR2 YSYEKL. This chain's CDR3 is CASSQEELAKNIQYF. CDR3 coding DNA: TGCGCCAGCAGCCAAGAGGAACTAGCCAAAAACATTCAGTACTTC.

This chain links TRBV18 with TRBJ2-2; 9 positions agree with TRBD2. V gave up 6 bases and J gave up 7 bases; unmatched junction bases: 15. Germline V CDR1 and CDR2: KGHSH, LQKENI. The CDR3 spans 17 residues. For the CDR3, the DNA is TGTGCCAGCTCCCCCCGGGTTAGCGGGAGTGACAACGGGGAGCTGTTTTTT. It yields the protein CASSPRVSGSDNGELFF. The variable domain in full, with the rest retrieved from reference TRBV18 and TRBJ2-2, is NAGVMQNPRHLVRRRGQEARLRCSPMKGHSHVYWYRQLPEEGLKFMVYLQKENIIDESGMPKERFSAEFPKEGPSILRIQQVVRGDSAAYFCASSPRVSGSDNGELFFGEGSRLTVL.

This clone was seen only a few times. The chain has TRBV12-3 or TRBV12-4 and TRBJ2-7; 7 bases align to TRBD1. The J segment lost 5 bases and the V segment lost 5 bases, leaving 6 bases of the junction unmatched. This CDR3 spans 13 amino acids. The DNA of the CDR3 is TGTGCCAGCAGTCCGACAGGGTTAGACGAGCAGTACTTC. It yields the protein CASSPTGLDEQYF.